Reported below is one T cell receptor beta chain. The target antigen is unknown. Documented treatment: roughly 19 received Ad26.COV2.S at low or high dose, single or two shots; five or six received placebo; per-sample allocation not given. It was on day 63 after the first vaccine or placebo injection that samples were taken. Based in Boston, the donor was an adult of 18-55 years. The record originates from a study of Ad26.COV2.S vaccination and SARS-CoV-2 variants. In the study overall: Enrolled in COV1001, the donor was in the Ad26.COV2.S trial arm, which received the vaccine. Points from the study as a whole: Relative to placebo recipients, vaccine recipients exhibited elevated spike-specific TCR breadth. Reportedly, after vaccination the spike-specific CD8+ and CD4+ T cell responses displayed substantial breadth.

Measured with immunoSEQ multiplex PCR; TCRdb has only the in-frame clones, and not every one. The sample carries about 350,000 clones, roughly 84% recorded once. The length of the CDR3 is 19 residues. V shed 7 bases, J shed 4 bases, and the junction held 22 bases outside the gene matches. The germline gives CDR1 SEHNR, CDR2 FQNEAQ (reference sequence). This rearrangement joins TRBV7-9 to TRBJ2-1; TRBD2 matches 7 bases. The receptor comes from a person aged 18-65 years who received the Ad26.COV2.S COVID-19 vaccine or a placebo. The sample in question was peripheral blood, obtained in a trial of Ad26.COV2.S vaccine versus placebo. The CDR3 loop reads CASNKRFEVPTGGYNEQFF. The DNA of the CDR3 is TGTGCCAGCAACAAAAGGTTCGAGGTCCCTACGGGGGGTTACAATGAGCAGTTCTTC.